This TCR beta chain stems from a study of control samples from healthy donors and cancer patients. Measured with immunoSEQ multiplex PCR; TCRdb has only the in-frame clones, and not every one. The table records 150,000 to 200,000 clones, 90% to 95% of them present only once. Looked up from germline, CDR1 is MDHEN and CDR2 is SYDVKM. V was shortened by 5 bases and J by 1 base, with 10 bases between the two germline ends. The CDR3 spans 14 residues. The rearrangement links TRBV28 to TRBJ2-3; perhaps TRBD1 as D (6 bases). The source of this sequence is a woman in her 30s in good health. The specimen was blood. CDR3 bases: TGTGCCAGCAGTCCTAGACAGGGCACAGATACGCAGTATTTT. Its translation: CASSPRQGTDTQYF.